A selection of T cell receptor beta chains follows, all from one sample in a study of Graves' ophthalmopathy and Graves' hyperthyroidism. Each CDR3 protein gets one entry after TCRdb re-called the multiplex PCR reads with MiXCR. The sample has about 210,000 distinct CDR3 sequences; 29% are singletons. Source material: peripheral blood. The receptors were gathered from a man aged 45-60 years with Graves' ophthalmopathy. Each CDR3 is given with its conserved first and last residue. The D gene is left open where the match is weak. A clone size is listed for some rows: how often the clone was seen (once, few, many), or a class if it is expanded.

v_gene	abundance	d_gene	j_gene	CDR3nt	CDR3aa
TRBV7-8	many	-	TRBJ2-2	TGTGCCAGCAGCTTAGGATCGCCAGCGAACACCGGGGAGCTGTTTTTT	CASSLGSPANTGELFF
TRBV12-3/TRBV12-4	few	-	TRBJ1-2	TGTGCCAGCAGTCGAGGGCGGGGCTACACCTTC	CASSRGRGYTF
TRBV6-2/TRBV6-3	many	-	TRBJ1-1	TGTGCCAGCAGGGGGGCTGGGAACACTGAAGCTTTCTTT	CASRGAGNTEAFF
TRBV7-3	-	-	TRBJ2-7	TGTGCCAGCAGCCCTTCAGGGGGGACCGCCAAATCGCAGTACTTC	CASSPSGGTAKSQYF
TRBV5-1	many	-	TRBJ2-7	TGCGCCAGCAGTCTATCGGGACAATCCTACGAGCAGTACTTC	CASSLSGQSYEQYF
TRBV12-3/TRBV12-4	many	TRBD1	TRBJ2-3	TGTGCCAGCAGTTTGAGCCCGACAGGGCTTTCAGATACGCAGTATTTT	CASSLSPTGLSDTQYF
TRBV2	-	-	TRBJ1-3	TGTGCCAGCAGTGGAGACATAGGAAACACCATATATTTT	CASSGDIGNTIYF
TRBV29-1	many	TRBD1	TRBJ1-1	TGCAGCGTTCCGGGACAGGGGTTACCTGAAGCTTTCTTT	CSVPGQGLPEAFF
TRBV12-3/TRBV12-4	-	-	TRBJ2-5	TGTGCCAGCAGTTACCTCAACATGTCCCCTCAAGAGACCCAGTACTTC	CASSYLNMSPQETQYF
TRBV4-2	many	TRBD2	TRBJ2-5	TGTGCCAGCAGCCAGACCGGTACTAGCGGCCCACAAGAGACCCAGTACTTC	CASSQTGTSGPQETQYF
TRBV11-2	many	-	TRBJ2-2	TGTGCCAGCAGCTTAGATTGGGGGATCGGGGAGCTGTTTTTT	CASSLDWGIGELFF
TRBV6-1	many	TRBD2	TRBJ2-5	TGTGCCAGCAGTGAAGTTCTTAGCGGGAGGCAAGAGACCCAGTACTTC	CASSEVLSGRQETQYF
TRBV7-2	-	-	TRBJ1-5	TGTGCCAGCAGCTTAGACAGACGCAATCAGCCCCAGCATTTT	CASSLDRRNQPQHF
TRBV6-1	few	-	TRBJ1-1	TGTGCCAGCAGTGAAGTTTTAGGGGAGCTGAACACTGAAGCTTTCTTT	CASSEVLGELNTEAFF
TRBV28	many	-	TRBJ2-7	TGTGCCAGCAGTCCCTCCCCTTACGAGCAGTACTTC	CASSPSPYEQYF
TRBV12-3/TRBV12-4	-	-	TRBJ2-5	TGTGCCAGCAGTTTAAGTTGGGGCGCGGAGACCCAGTACTTC	CASSLSWGAETQYF
TRBV7-2	many	TRBD2	TRBJ2-7	TGTGCCAGCAGCCATGCGCTAGCGGGAGGGCCCCGCGAGCAGTACTTC	CASSHALAGGPREQYF
TRBV27	many	-	TRBJ2-5	TGTGCCAGCAGTTTCAGGGAGACATTTCAAGAGACCCAGTACTTC	CASSFRETFQETQYF
TRBV12-3/TRBV12-4	-	TRBD1	TRBJ2-7	TGTGCCAGCAGTCCCCCGACAGGGTGGTACGAGCAGTACTTC	CASSPPTGWYEQYF
TRBV6-5	few	TRBD1	TRBJ1-2	TGTGCCAGCAGTTATAGGGACAGGGAGGGCTACACCTTC	CASSYRDREGYTF
TRBV19	many	-	TRBJ1-5	TGTGCCTCCGCTTGGGGGGAAAGCAATCAGCCCCAGCATTTT	CASAWGESNQPQHF
TRBV7-2	once	TRBD1	TRBJ2-7	TGTGCCAGCAGCTTGGGTACAGGGGGCCTGGAGTACTTC	CASSLGTGGLEYF
TRBV12-3/TRBV12-4	many	-	TRBJ2-7	TGTGCCAGCAGCCGGGGGGCCTCGAGCTCCTACGAGCAGTACTTC	CASSRGASSSYEQYF